This T cell receptor (beta chain) was sequenced during a study of T-cell memory formation after mild COVID-19. Study outcomes and limitations: Pre-infection memory already had some responding clones, implying cross-reactive memory joined.

TCRdb ran MiXCR on the 5' RACE reads and lists one entry per CDR3 protein. This table holds under 550,000 distinct CDR3 sequences, over 15% found once. Regarding this clonotype: Its antigen remains unknown.

The CDR3 runs 15 residues. Trimming removed 5 bases from V and 1 base from J, with 12 bases in between. CDR1 and CDR2 from the germline V gene are SGHTS and YDEGEE. This receptor was identified in a man aged 18 to 35 who had mild COVID-19 (a few samples of this study predate the infection). Cell type and time point are not known. The chain couples TRBV5-8 to TRBJ1-4; a weak D match, TRBD1 (6 bases). The sequencing input was PBMCs or a T cell subset sorted from them (not recorded which). The CDR3 DNA reads as TGTGCCAGCAGTCTTGGACAGCTAACTAATGAAAAACTGTTTTTT. This gives the protein CASSLGQLTNEKLFF.